These 26 T cell receptor beta chains were sequenced from one sample in a study of T-cell reconstitution after alpha-beta-depleted transplantation in children (dated by TCRdb to about 2016). Reading the label with the study, this specimen's treatment or condition is: allogeneic hematopoietic cell transplantation with graft depleted of TCRalphabeta T cells and CD19 B cells. Library method: PCR. TCRdb shows the sequencer as Illumina HiSeq 2500. TCR library preparation used molecular barcoding, with unique molecular identifiers applied to normalize quantification of the TCRbeta repertoire. TCRdb reran the public reads through fastp at Q25 and MiXCR, keeping productive beta chains. Rows are unified per CDR3 protein, each entry keeping the most common DNA and genes. This sample is represented by 450,000 to 700,000 distinct CDR3 sequences; over 20% of them were singletons. Approximately 33% of the sample is held by the ten biggest clonotypes.

Sequencing was performed on PBMCs, taken before TCRalphabeta/CD19-depleted stem cell transplant. These receptors were obtained from a boy under three years old with Wiskott-Aldrich syndrome, due to receive a stem cell transplant.

V and J are TRBV7-8 and TRBJ2-7; no clear D. The germline V gene encodes CDR1 SGHVS and CDR2 FQNEAQ. This CDR3 region has 11 residues. V was pared by 4 bases and J by 6 bases, with 7 bases between. The CDR3 here is CASSSAAEQYF. In DNA, the CDR3 is TGTGCCAGCAGCTCCGCCGCCGAGCAGTACTTC.

The genes are TRBV20-1 and TRBJ2-7; 11 bases agree with TRBD2. The trim removed 3 bases at V and 0 bases at J, leaving 4 bases unmatched. Germline CDR1 DFQATT, CDR2 SNEGSKA (reference sequence). This CDR3 contains 15 residues. The CDR3 DNA sequence: TGCAGTGCTAGTCCTACTAGCGGGAGCTCCTACGAGCAGTACTTC. Protein sequence: CSASPTSGSSYEQYF.

The J gene is TRBJ2-1, the V gene TRBV7-9; TRBD2 matches at 9 bases. This CDR3 comprises 14 residues. Unmatched junction bases numbered 7, after V lost 3 bases and J lost 10 bases. Germline V lookup: CDR1 SEHNR, CDR2 FQNEAQ (reference sequence). CDR3 DNA sequence: TGTGCCAGCAGCTTCTGGCGCGGGAGGGGCGAGCAGTTCTTC. Protein product: CASSFWRGRGEQFF.

This clonotype was counted a few times. CDR3 sequence (DNA): TGTGCCAGCAGCTTAGGCTTGGAGCTCCAAGAGACCCAGTACTTC. Protein sequence: CASSLGLELQETQYF. V gene TRBV11-2 combines with J gene TRBJ2-5; D is undetermined. The CDR3 has 15 amino acids. Germline V gene lookup returns CDR1 SGHAT and CDR2 FQNNGV. The ends were cut back, 1 base at V and 1 base at J, with 10 bases in the middle.

The CDR3 DNA is TGCGCCAGCAGCCGTGACAGAATCACAGATACGCAGTATTTT. As protein: CASSRDRITDTQYF. J is TRBJ2-3 and V is TRBV5-1, with D possibly being TRBD1 (5 bases). Germline V CDR1 and CDR2: SGHRS, YFSETQ. This CDR3 region has 14 residues. Between the trimmed V and J ends, which lost 4 bases and 2 bases, there was a span of 11 bases.

Only a few counts were recorded for this clonotype. The CDR3 coding sequence is TGCGCCAGCAGGCCCGGACAGGAGACCTATGGCTACACCTTC. The encoded protein is CASRPGQETYGYTF. The chain uses TRBV5-1 and TRBJ1-2; 7 positions agree with TRBD1. The CDR3 is 14 residues long. Per germline, CDR1 SGHRS and CDR2 YFSETQ. Germline trimming cut 5 bases from V and 4 bases from J; bases unmatched to any gene: 8.

The CDR3 DNA sequence: TGCAGTGCTAGCGCCGAAGCCAAAAACATTCAGTACTTC. Protein: CSASAEAKNIQYF. The J gene is TRBJ2-4, the V gene TRBV20-1; D call uncertain. Germline V gene data show CDR1 as DFQATT and CDR2 as SNEGSKA (reference sequence). The CDR3 contains 13 residues. Between the trimmed V and J ends, which lost 3 bases and 0 bases, there was a span of 6 bases.

The chain couples TRBV6-1 to TRBJ2-7; tentative D call: TRBD1 (5 bases). Trimming cost V 6 bases and J 0 bases, with 15 bases left between them. Germline values: CDR1 MNHNS, CDR2 SASEGT. The CDR3 consists of 15 residues. CDR3 residues: CASSQRQSYSYEQYF. CDR3 bases: TGTGCCAGCAGCCAACGACAGTCCTACTCCTACGAGCAGTACTTC.

The CDR3, as DNA: TGCGCCAGCCTCGGACAGGGCGAGCCCTACGAGCAGTACTTC. Protein: CASLGQGEPYEQYF. The chain links TRBV5-1 to TRBJ2-7; 8 nucleotides align to TRBD1. This CDR3 is built from 14 residues. Germline CDR1 SGHRS, CDR2 YFSETQ. Trimming took 7 bases from V and 2 from J; bases not matched to a gene: 8.

The count of this clonotype is one. The chain couples TRBV5-1 to TRBJ2-5; 7 positions agree with TRBD1. There are 15 residues in the CDR3. In germline, CDR1 is SGHRS, CDR2 YFSETQ. Losses at the gene ends were 3 bases for V and 1 base for J; bases not matched to a gene: 6. CDR3 residues: CASSYRDSSQETQYF. The CDR3 DNA reads as TGCGCCAGCAGCTACCGGGACAGTTCCCAAGAGACCCAGTACTTC.

J is TRBJ2-7 and V is TRBV27; D uncertain. CDR3 size: 17 residues. V was pared by 2 bases and J by 1 base, with 18 bases between. The germline gives CDR1 MNHEY, CDR2 SMNVEV (reference sequence). The CDR3 DNA follows: TGTGCCAGCAGTTTAAGGGTTGGGCCAAAACTTTCCTACGAGCAGTACTTC. Its protein is CASSLRVGPKLSYEQYF.

This clonotype came up many times. The rearrangement uses TRBV5-5 and TRBJ2-6; no definite D call. Germline lookup yields CDR1 SGHKS and CDR2 YYEKEE (reference sequence). Trimming took 1 base from V and 4 from J, leaving 6 bases between them. The CDR3 is 14 residues long. CDR3 bases: TGTGCCAGCAGCTTGAGCCCCGGGGCCAACGTCCTGACTTTC. As protein: CASSLSPGANVLTF.

This clonotype was detected only a few times. This chain connects TRBV5-5 to TRBJ2-2, with unresolved D. The germline V and J ends were trimmed by 1 base and 7 bases, with 11 bases remaining between them. This CDR3 has 14 residues. Per germline, CDR1 SGHKS and CDR2 YYEKEE (reference sequence). CDR3 nucleotides: TGTGCCAGCAGCTTGTACATCCCCAGCGGGGAGCTGTTTTTT. Translation: CASSLYIPSGELFF.

This clonotype has a single count. The J gene is TRBJ2-3, the V gene TRBV10-3, with TRBD2 matching over 7 bases. CDR3 length: 17 amino acids. CDR1 ENHRY and CDR2 SYGVKD come from the germline V gene. V shed 6 bases and J 1 base; nucleotides not matched to a gene: 13. The CDR3 coding sequence is TGTGCCATCAGGAGGGGAAGCGTTGCGGGGGGCACAGATACGCAGTATTTT. Translation: CAIRRGSVAGGTDTQYF.

On this clonotype: At one end, the junction sequence differs from germline, possibly due to a read error. This chain uses TRBV27 with TRBJ2-1; 8 positions match TRBD1. The CDR3 loop spans 14 amino acids. Germline V lookup: CDR1 MNHEY, CDR2 SMNVEV (reference sequence). CDR3 coding DNA: TGTGCCAGCAGTTTGCGACAGGGGACACCCCATCCGGTCTTC. Translation: CASSLRQGTPHPVF.

This clonotype was detected a few times. The J gene is TRBJ2-1, the V gene TRBV27, with 16 bases that match TRBD2. The CDR3 totals 18 residues. With V trimmed by 6 bases and J by 4 bases, 9 bases remained unmatched. CDR1 and CDR2 (germline): MNHEY, SMNVEV (reference sequence). The CDR3 coding sequence is TGTGCCAGCAGGCGCGGGACTAGCGGGAGGGCCGCTTACAATGAGCAGTTCTTC. It translates to CASRRGTSGRAAYNEQFF.

The table lists this clonotype with a few counts. V and J are TRBV27 and TRBJ1-5; D possibly corresponds to TRBD1 (5 bases). Deletions cut 2 bases from V and 3 bases from J, with 8 bases between. This CDR3 contains 14 residues. Germline CDR1 MNHEY, CDR2 SMNVEV (reference sequence). In nucleotides, the CDR3 is TGTGCCAGCAGTTTACGGGGGTACAATCAGCCCCAGCATTTT. Its protein is CASSLRGYNQPQHF.

This clonotype was detected only a few times. V usage is TRBV5-4 and J usage is TRBJ2-1; 13 bases agree with TRBD2. There are 19 residues in the CDR3. V gave up 2 bases and J gave up 0 bases; unmatched junction bases: 8. Germline-derived CDR1 and CDR2 are SGHNT and YYREEE (reference sequence). The CDR3 DNA sequence: TGTGCCAGCAGCTTAAGGAGGACTAGCGGGGGAAGCTCCTACAATGAGCAGTTCTTC. It yields the protein CASSLRRTSGGSSYNEQFF. The whole variable domain, remainder taken from reference TRBV5-4 and TRBJ2-1, is ETGVTQSPTHLIKTRGQQVTLRCSSQSGHNTVSWYQQALGQGPQFIFQYYREEENGRGNFPPRFSGLQFPNYSSELNVNALELDDSALYLCASSLRRTSGGSSYNEQFFGPGTRLTVL.

V usage is TRBV19 and J usage is TRBJ2-6; a weak D match, TRBD2 (7 bases). The CDR3 consists of 15 residues. The V and J ends lost 9 bases and 2 bases respectively, with 14 bases between them. The germline V gene has CDR1 LNHDA and CDR2 SQIVND (reference sequence). The CDR3 sequence is CASRGGGTGANVLTF. As DNA, the CDR3 is TGTGCCAGCAGGGGAGGGGGGACTGGGGCCAACGTCCTGACTTTC.

This rearrangement joins TRBV20-1 to TRBJ2-1; either TRBD1 or TRBD2 may fit D (5 bases each). There are 14 residues in the CDR3. CDR1 is DFQATT and CDR2 is SNEGSKA in the germline V gene (reference sequence). Trimming removed 6 bases at V and 0 bases at J, with 12 bases between. The CDR3, as DNA: TGCAGTGCCCTGGGACCCCGCTCCTACAATGAGCAGTTCTTC. Protein sequence: CSALGPRSYNEQFF.

This clonotype was seen only a few times. The chain links TRBV27 to TRBJ1-6; 9 nucleotides line up with TRBD1. Germline V gene lookup returns CDR1 MNHEY and CDR2 SMNVEV (reference sequence). The CDR3 totals 13 residues. Losses at the gene ends were 6 bases for V and 8 bases for J; bases not matched to a gene: 2. The chain's CDR3 is CASSRDRDSPLHF. Here the CDR3 DNA reads TGTGCCAGCAGCCGGGACAGGGATTCACCCCTCCACTTT.

V is TRBV28 and J is TRBJ2-2; tentative D call: TRBD1 (5 bases). Per germline, CDR1 MDHEN and CDR2 SYDVKM. CDR3 size: 17 residues. Trimming removed 5 bases at V and 0 bases at J, with 16 bases between. The CDR3 region has the DNA TGTGCCAGCAGTCCGCTCTCTTTCAGGGCGAACACCGGGGAGCTGTTTTTT. Amino acid sequence: CASSPLSFRANTGELFF.

The chain couples TRBV29-1 to TRBJ1-1, with TRBD1 as a possible D gene (6 bases). Trimming stripped 5 bases from V and 1 base from J, with 11 bases between. Germline V gene sequence: CDR1 SQVTM, CDR2 ANQGSEA. The CDR3 runs to 13 residues. The DNA of the CDR3 is TGCAGCGTTACGACAGGCCGGAACACTGAAGCTTTCTTT. Its protein product is CSVTTGRNTEAFF.

The rearrangement links TRBV5-1 to TRBJ2-2; TRBD1 might be the D (5 bases). V lost 4 bases and J 7 bases, leaving 14 bases between the germline ends. The CDR3 consists of 14 residues. Germline CDR1 SGHRS, CDR2 YFSETQ. The CDR3 sequence is CASSLDQGGGELFF. In DNA, the CDR3 is TGCGCCAGCAGCCTGGATCAGGGTGGCGGGGAGCTGTTTTTT. Full variable domain (missing parts from reference TRBV5-1 and TRBJ2-2): KAGVTQTPRYLIKTRGQQVTLSCSPISGHRSVSWYQQTPGQGLQFLFEYFSETQRNKGNFPGRFSGRQFSNSRSEMNVSTLELGDSALYLCASSLDQGGGELFFGEGSRLTVL.

The gene calls are TRBV29-1 and TRBJ1-1; 7 bases agree with TRBD1. This CDR3 has 13 amino acids. Germline CDR1 and CDR2: SQVTM and ANQGSEA. After removal of 6 bases from V and 1 base from J, the junction contained 5 bases not matched to a gene. Here the CDR3 DNA reads TGCAGCGTGCGACAGGGAAAGAACACTGAAGCTTTCTTT. Amino acid sequence: CSVRQGKNTEAFF.

There are a few counts of this clonotype. A much larger clone differs by one base, so this may be a read error. The chain links TRBV5-1 to TRBJ1-1; D may be TRBD1 (6 bases). The CDR3 consists of 14 residues. The V gene lost 0 bases and the J gene lost 1 base, with 7 bases spanning the gap. Per the germline V gene, CDR1 is SGHRS and CDR2 is YFSETQ. The CDR3 coding sequence is TGCGCCAGCAGCTTGGACAGGGAGAACACTGAAGCTTTCTTT. Protein: CASSLDRENTEAFF.